The clone carrying this T cell receptor (beta chain) turned up a few times. Antigen specificity is unknown. Here immunoSEQ multiplex PCR was the method, and the copy in TCRdb shows in-frame clones only, minus some. This table has some 200,000 clones, around three quarters appearing once. The CDR3 extends over 12 amino acids. The V gene lost 6 bases and the J gene lost 15 bases, with 18 bases spanning the gap. The germline gives CDR1 SGHAT, CDR2 FQNNGV. These data belong to a study of cytotoxic CD8 clonotypes in ibrutinib-treated CLL. Study summary: After median approximately 74 months, around 14 stayed in remission, about twelve progressed; responses some 25 partial, 2 complete. Overall study results and limits: The study found public clonotypes uncommon, contracting or stable on treatment. Clonality climbed at ibrutinib response, then dropped toward baseline at progression. Sustained-remission and progressing patients had unequal sampling times.

This sequence was found in a human donor with chronic lymphocytic leukemia. The V and J genes are TRBV11-2 and TRBJ2-1; unclear D gene. The sequencing here drew on PBMCs, taken after 24 months of ibrutinib treatment. The DNA for the CDR3 is TGTGCCAGCAGTGAGGATACGCAACCCCGGTTCTTC. Protein sequence: CASSEDTQPRFF.